This T cell receptor beta chain was sequenced during a study of blood T cells in healthy people across ages. General study findings and limits: The study found more naive CD4+ cells and higher diversity in long-lived than aged donors. A strong correlation was seen between TCR beta diversity and naive T cell percentage.

Next came a second PCR, run for about 6 to 12 cycles, which used a sample-barcoded 5' primer along with a J-beta primer mix. MiXCR was run by TCRdb on the 5' RACE reads, yielding one entry per CDR3 protein. The sample records approximately 880,000 distinct CDR3 sequences, roughly 50% being singletons. As to this clonotype: Its target is not known. A read error may account for a junction end that differs from germline.

Per-sample yields of isolated PBMCs were at least 6 million. This CDR3 has 14 amino acids. CDR1 is SGHRS, CDR2 YFSETQ, per germline. The chain uses TRBV5-1 and TRBJ2-7; D is ambiguous. Specimen: blood. This clonotype was sampled from a young man in good health. For the CDR3, the DNA is TGCGCCAGCAGCCCATACAGCCCTTCCTACGGGCAGTACTTC. Protein: CASSPYSPSYGQYF.